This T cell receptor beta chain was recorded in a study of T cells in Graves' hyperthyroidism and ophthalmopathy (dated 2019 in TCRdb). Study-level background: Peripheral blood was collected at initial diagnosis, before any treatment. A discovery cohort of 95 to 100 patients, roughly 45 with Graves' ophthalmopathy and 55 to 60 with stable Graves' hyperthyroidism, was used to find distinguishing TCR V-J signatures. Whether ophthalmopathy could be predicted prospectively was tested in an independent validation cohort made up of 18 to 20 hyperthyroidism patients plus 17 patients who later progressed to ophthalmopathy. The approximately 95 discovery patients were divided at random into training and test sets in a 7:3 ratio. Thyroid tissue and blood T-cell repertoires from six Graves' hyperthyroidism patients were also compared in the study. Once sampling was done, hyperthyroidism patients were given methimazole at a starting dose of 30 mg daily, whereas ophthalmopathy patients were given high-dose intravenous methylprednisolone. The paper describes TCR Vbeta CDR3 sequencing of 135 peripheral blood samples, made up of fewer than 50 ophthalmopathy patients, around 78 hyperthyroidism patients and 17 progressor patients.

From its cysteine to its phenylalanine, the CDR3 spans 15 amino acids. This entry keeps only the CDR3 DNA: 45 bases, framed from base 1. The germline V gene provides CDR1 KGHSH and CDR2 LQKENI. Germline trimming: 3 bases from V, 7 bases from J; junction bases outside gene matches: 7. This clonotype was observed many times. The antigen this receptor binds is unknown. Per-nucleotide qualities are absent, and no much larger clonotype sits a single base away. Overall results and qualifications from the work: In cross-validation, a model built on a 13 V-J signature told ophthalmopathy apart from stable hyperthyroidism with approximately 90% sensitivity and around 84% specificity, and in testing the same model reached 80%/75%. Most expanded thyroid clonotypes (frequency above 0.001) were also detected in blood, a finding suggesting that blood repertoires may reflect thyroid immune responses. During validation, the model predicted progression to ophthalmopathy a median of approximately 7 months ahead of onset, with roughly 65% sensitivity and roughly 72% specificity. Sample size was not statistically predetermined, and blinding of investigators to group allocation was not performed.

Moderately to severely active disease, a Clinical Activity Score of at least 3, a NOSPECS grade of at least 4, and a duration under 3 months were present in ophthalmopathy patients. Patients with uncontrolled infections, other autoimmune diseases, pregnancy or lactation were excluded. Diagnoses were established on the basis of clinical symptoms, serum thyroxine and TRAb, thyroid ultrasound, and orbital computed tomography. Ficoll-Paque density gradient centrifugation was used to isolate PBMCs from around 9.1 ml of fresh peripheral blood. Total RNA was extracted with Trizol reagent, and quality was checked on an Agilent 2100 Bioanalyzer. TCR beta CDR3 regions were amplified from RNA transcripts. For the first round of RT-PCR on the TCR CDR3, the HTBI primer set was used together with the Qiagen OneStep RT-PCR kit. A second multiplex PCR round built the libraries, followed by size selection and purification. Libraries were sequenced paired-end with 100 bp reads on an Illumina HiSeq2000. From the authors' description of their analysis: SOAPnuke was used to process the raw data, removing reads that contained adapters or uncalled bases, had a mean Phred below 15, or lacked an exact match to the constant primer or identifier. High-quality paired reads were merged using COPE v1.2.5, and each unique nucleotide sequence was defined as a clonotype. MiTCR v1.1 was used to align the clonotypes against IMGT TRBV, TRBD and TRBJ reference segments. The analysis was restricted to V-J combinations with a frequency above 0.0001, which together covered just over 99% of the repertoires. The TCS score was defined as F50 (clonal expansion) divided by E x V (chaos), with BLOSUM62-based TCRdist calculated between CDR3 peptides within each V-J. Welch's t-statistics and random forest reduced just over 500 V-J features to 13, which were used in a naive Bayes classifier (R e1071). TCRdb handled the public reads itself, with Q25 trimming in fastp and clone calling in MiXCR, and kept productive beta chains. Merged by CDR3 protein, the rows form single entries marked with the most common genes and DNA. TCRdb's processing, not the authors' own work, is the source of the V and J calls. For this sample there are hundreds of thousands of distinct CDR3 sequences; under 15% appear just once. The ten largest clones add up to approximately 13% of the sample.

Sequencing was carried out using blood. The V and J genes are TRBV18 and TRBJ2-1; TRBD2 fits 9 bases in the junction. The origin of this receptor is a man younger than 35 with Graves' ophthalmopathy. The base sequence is TGTGCCAGCTCACCCCCGGGACTAGCAGGTAATGAGCAGTTCTTC. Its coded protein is CASSPPGLAGNEQFF.